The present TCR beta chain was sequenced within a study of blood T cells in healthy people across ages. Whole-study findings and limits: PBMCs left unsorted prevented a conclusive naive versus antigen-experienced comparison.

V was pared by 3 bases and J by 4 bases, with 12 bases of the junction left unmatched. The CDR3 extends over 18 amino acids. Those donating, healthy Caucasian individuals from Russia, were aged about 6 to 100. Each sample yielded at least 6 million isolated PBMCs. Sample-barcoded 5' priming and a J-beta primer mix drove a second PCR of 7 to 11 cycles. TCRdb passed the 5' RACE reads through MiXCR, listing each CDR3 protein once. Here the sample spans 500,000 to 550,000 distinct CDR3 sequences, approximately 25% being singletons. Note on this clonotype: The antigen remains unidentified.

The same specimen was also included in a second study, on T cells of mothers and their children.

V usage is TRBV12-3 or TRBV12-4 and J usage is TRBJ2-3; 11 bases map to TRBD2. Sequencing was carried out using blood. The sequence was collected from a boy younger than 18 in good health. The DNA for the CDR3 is TGTGCCAGCAGTTTTTGGGCTAGCGGGAGGATAAGCGCAGATACGCAGTATTTT. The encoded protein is CASSFWASGRISADTQYF.